The 12 T cell receptor beta chains listed next were all sequenced from one sample in a study of blood T cells in healthy people across ages. The authors ran a second PCR of about 7 to 12 cycles using a sample-barcoded 5' primer and a J-beta primer mix. TCRdb redid the calling of the 5' RACE reads with MiXCR, one entry per CDR3 protein. The sample records 1.5 million to 2 million distinct CDR3 sequences, 34% being singletons. Sequencing was done on a sample of blood. The source of these receptors is a woman aged 30 to 39 in good health.

The chain joins TRBV13 to TRBJ1-1; D is uncertain. Looked up from germline, CDR1 is PRHDT and CDR2 is FYEKMQ (reference sequence). The CDR3 covers 15 residues. The V end lost 2 bases, the J end lost 0 bases, and 10 bases lay between the germline ends. CDR3 bases: TGTGCCAGCAGCTTATCGGGTATCATGAACACTGAAGCTTTCTTT. Protein: CASSLSGIMNTEAFF.

A few counts support this clonotype. The rearrangement joins TRBV9 to TRBJ1-2; a weak D match, TRBD1 (6 bases). This CDR3 is 15 amino acids long. Per the germline V gene, CDR1 is SGDLS and CDR2 is YYNGEE. The germline V and J ends were trimmed by 4 bases and 3 bases, with 16 bases remaining between them. This CDR3 is CASSPTRGAHYGYTF. As DNA, the CDR3 is TGTGCCAGCAGCCCCACCCGGGGGGCCCACTATGGCTACACCTTC.

This sequence joins TRBV4-1 and TRBJ2-1; TRBD2 matches at 7 bases. Trimming at V came to 1 base and at J to 7 bases, leaving 10 bases not matched to a gene. The CDR3 loop spans 16 amino acids. Germline CDR1 MGHRA, CDR2 YSYEKL. CDR3 sequence (DNA): TGCGCCAGCAGCCAAGGAGGAGCGGGGTATGGGAATGAGCAGTTCTTC. Amino acids: CASSQGGAGYGNEQFF.

The gene calls are TRBV4-1 and TRBJ2-4; the D is unclear. Between the trimmed V and J ends, which lost 1 base and 11 bases, there was a span of 18 bases. The CDR3 loop spans 15 amino acids. Germline CDR1 MGHRA, CDR2 YSYEKL. CDR3 sequence reads: CASSQGSINPFVQYF. CDR3 nucleotides: TGCGCCAGCAGCCAAGGTTCTATTAATCCTTTTGTTCAGTACTTC.

This clonotype has more than one count but fewer than ten. The chain recombines TRBV11-2 with TRBJ2-6; D gene unclear. This CDR3 has 14 residues. The germline V gene encodes CDR1 SGHAT and CDR2 FQNNGV. The V end was cut by 7 bases, the J end by 0 bases, with 7 bases between. CDR3 DNA sequence: TGTGCCAGCACGTCGAGCTCTGGGGCCAACGTCCTGACTTTC. Amino acid sequence: CASTSSSGANVLTF.

The V call is TRBV3-1, the J call TRBJ2-1; 9 nucleotides line up with TRBD2. The junction had 15 bases not matched to a gene; V was cut back by 8 bases and J by 1 base. CDR1 is LGHDT and CDR2 is YNNKEL in the germline V gene (reference sequence). This CDR3 region has 18 residues. The CDR3 sequence: CASGEALAGALSYNEQFF. DNA of the CDR3: TGTGCCAGCGGCGAAGCCTTAGCGGGGGCCTTATCCTACAATGAGCAGTTCTTC.

This chain connects TRBV28 to TRBJ2-1; perhaps TRBD1 as D (6 bases). This CDR3 is 16 amino acids long. Germline V CDR1 and CDR2: MDHEN, SYDVKM. V shed 7 bases and J shed 4 bases, with 20 bases lying between them. The CDR3 nucleotides are TGTGCCAGCACCCCCCGTAGGGACATCCATTACAATGAGCAGTTCTTC. This gives the protein CASTPRRDIHYNEQFF.

The rearrangement links TRBV2 to TRBJ2-1; D remains ambiguous. From germline, CDR1 is SNHLY and CDR2 FYNNEI. The CDR3 is made up of 12 amino acids. Trimming cost V 2 bases and J 10 bases, with 9 bases left between them. CDR3 DNA: TGTGCCAGCAGTGAAAGCCGGCAGGAGCAGTTCTTC. Translation: CASSESRQEQFF.

The rearrangement links TRBV6-5 to TRBJ2-2; 9 nucleotides line up with TRBD1. The CDR3 contains 17 residues. V was pared by 0 bases and J by 5 bases, with 7 bases of the junction left unmatched. CDR1 and CDR2 from the germline V gene are MNHEY and SVGAGI. CDR3 protein: CASSYSIQGAETGELFF. In DNA, the CDR3 is TGTGCCAGCAGTTACTCGATACAGGGGGCGGAGACCGGGGAGCTGTTTTTT.

The chain carries TRBV27 and TRBJ2-7; either TRBD1 or TRBD2 may fit D (6 bases each). The CDR3 length is 16 residues. From germline, CDR1 is MNHEY and CDR2 SMNVEV (reference sequence). V lost 5 bases and J lost 0, with 17 bases in between. The CDR3 is CASSPPRGVSSYEQYF. CDR3 coding DNA: TGTGCCAGCAGTCCCCCGAGGGGGGTCAGCTCCTACGAGCAGTACTTC.

This clonotype was observed many times. This chain uses TRBV29-1 with TRBJ2-3; 10 bases fit TRBD2. The trim removed 5 bases at V and 6 bases at J, leaving 5 bases unmatched. Germline CDR1 reads SQVTM; CDR2 reads ANQGSEA. The CDR3 runs 13 residues. CDR3 nucleotides: TGCAGCGTTCAAGCGGGAGGGACGGATACGCAGTATTTT. As protein: CSVQAGGTDTQYF.

As to this clonotype: The germline gene is not matched at one end of the junction; a read error may be the cause. V and J are TRBV27 and TRBJ1-2, with D tentatively TRBD1 (6 bases). Looked up from germline, CDR1 is MNHEY and CDR2 is SMNVEV (reference sequence). The CDR3 loop spans 12 amino acids. CDR3 loop: CASSYREGGYIF. The DNA of the CDR3 is TGTGCCAGCAGTTACAGGGAGGGTGGCTACATCTTC.